The clone carrying this T cell receptor beta chain was detected a few times. What it binds is not known. The use of a sample-barcoded 5' primer and a J-beta primer mix characterized a second PCR of roughly 7 to 11 cycles. Each cDNA molecule was tagged by a template-switch adaptor with 12 random nucleotides. One entry per CDR3 protein, called by TCRdb with MiXCR from the 5' RACE reads. The sample includes some 1,800,000 distinct CDR3 sequences, about two fifths of them seen just once. This sample is drawn from a study of blood T cells in healthy people across ages. In each sample, at least 7 million PBMCs were isolated. Study-wide results and caveats: No conclusive comparison of naive versus antigen-experienced cells was possible with unsorted PBMCs.

CDR3 length: 15 amino acids. Germline lookup yields CDR1 SNHLY and CDR2 FYNNEI. J gave up 8 bases and V 4 bases, and 11 bases lay outside the gene matches. The sequenced sample was blood. This chain joins TRBV2 and TRBJ2-1; TRBD1 agrees at 7 bases. This sequence was found in a human donor in good health. CDR3: CASSVQGVRSDEQFF. CDR3 DNA sequence: TGTGCCAGCAGTGTGCAGGGGGTCAGGTCCGATGAGCAGTTCTTC.